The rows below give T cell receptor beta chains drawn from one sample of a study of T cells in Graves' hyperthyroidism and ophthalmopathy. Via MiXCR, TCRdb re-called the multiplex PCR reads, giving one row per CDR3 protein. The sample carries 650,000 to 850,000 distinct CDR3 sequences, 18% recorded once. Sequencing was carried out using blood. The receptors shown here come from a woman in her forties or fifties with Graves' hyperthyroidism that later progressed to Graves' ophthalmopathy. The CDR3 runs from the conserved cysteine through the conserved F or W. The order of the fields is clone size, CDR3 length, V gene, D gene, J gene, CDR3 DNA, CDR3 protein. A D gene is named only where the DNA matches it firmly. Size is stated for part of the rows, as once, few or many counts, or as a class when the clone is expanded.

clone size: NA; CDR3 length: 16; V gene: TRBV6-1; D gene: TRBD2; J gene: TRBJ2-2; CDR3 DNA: TGTGCCAGCAGTACCTTAGCGGGGGGGAGCACCGGGGAGCTGTTTTTT; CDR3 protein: CASSTLAGGSTGELFF
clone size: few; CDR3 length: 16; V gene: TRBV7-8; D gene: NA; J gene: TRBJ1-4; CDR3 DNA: TGTGCCAGCAGCTCGCCGGACTTAGCAACTAATGAAAAACTGTTTTTT; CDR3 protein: CASSSPDLATNEKLFF
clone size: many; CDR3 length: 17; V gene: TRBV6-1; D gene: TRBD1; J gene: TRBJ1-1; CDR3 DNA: TGTGCCAGCAGTAACACCGGGACAGGGTTTGTGAACACTGAAGCTTTCTTT; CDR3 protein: CASSNTGTGFVNTEAFF
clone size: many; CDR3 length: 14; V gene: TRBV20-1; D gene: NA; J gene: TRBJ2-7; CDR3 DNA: TGCAGTGCTCGGACAGTCGATAACGAGTACGAGCAGTACTTC; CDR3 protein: CSARTVDNEYEQYF
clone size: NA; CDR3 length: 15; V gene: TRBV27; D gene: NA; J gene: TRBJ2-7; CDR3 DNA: TGTGCCAGCAGTTTATCAGCGATCGGGAACTACGAGCAGTACTTC; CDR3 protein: CASSLSAIGNYEQYF
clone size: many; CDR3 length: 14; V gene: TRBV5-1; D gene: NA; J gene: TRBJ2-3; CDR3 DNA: TGCGCCAGCAGCTTGGCGGAGAGGCAAGATACGCAGTATTTT; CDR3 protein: CASSLAERQDTQYF
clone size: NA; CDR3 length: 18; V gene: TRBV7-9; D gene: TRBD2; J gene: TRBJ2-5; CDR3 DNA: TGTGCTAGCAGCGACCCCCAGCACGAGGGACTAGCCATAGAGACCCAGTACTTC; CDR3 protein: CASSDPQHEGLAIETQYF
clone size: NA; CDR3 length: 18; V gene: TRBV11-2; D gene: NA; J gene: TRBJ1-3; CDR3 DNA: TGTGCCAGCACTCCTACCCACTGGGGTCCCCACTCTGGAAACACCATATATTTT; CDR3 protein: CASTPTHWGPHSGNTIYF
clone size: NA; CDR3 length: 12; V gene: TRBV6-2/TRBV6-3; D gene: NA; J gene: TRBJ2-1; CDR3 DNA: TGTGCCAGCAGTCAGAGGTGGGATGAGCAGTTCTTC; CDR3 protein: CASSQRWDEQFF
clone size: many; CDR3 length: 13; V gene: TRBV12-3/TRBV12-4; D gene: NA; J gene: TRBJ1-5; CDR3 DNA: TGTGCCAGCAGCAAAAGGGGGGACCAGCCCCAGCATTTT; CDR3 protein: CASSKRGDQPQHF